What follows are 29 T cell receptor beta chains derived from one specimen sequenced in a study of blood T cells in healthy people across ages. For the second PCR, which ran for about 6 to 12 cycles, a sample-barcoded 5' primer and a J-beta primer mix were used. One entry per CDR3 protein results from TCRdb running MiXCR on the 5' RACE reads. The data contain around 900,000 distinct CDR3 sequences, less than 35% of them seen just once; the ten biggest clones take up approximately 15%. The sequencing input was blood. The receptors were gathered from a woman of 80 years or more in good health.

This clonotype has more than one count but fewer than ten. The rearrangement joins TRBV6-1 to TRBJ1-3, with unresolved D. The germline CDR1 and CDR2 sequences are MNHNS and SASEGT. CDR3 size: 15 residues. The V end was cut by 0 bases, the J end by 0 bases, with 6 bases between. The DNA for the CDR3 is TGTGCCAGCAGTGAAGCGCGGTACTCTGGAAACACCATATATTTT. This translates into CASSEARYSGNTIYF.

This clonotype was picked up many times. V and J are TRBV12-3 or TRBV12-4 and TRBJ1-5; D is uncertain. V lost 5 bases and J lost 3, with 11 bases in between. This CDR3 contains 14 residues. CDR3 bases: TGTGCCAGCAGTCCCTGGCCATTCAATCAGCCCCAGCATTTT. Protein product: CASSPWPFNQPQHF.

This clonotype occurred a few times. The V gene is TRBV19, the J gene TRBJ1-1, with D maybe TRBD1 (5 bases). The CDR3 is 13 amino acids. Trimming shortened V by 7 bases and J by 1 base, and 10 bases separated the two germline ends. Per the germline V gene, CDR1 is LNHDA and CDR2 is SQIVND (reference sequence). DNA of the CDR3: TGTGCCAGTAACCATGGGACGAACACTGAAGCTTTCTTT. Protein sequence: CASNHGTNTEAFF.

The chain carries TRBV20-1 and TRBJ2-7; tentatively, D is TRBD2 (6 bases). V lost 6 bases to trimming and J lost 2 bases, with 14 bases between them. Germline V gives CDR1 DFQATT, CDR2 SNEGSKA (reference sequence). The CDR3 is 13 residues long. Here the CDR3 DNA reads TGCAGTGCCACGGGACCGGGAGCCTACGAGCAGTACTTC. This encodes CSATGPGAYEQYF.

Regarding this clonotype: A read error may explain this, as a much larger clone is one base away. V is TRBV12-3 or TRBV12-4 and J is TRBJ2-2; 7 bases match TRBD1. This CDR3 contains 15 residues. Trimming cost V 6 bases and J 3 bases; bases outside gene matches: 7. The CDR3 loop reads CASRMAGTDTGELFF. DNA for the CDR3: TGTGCCAGCAGGATGGCCGGGACAGACACCGGGGAGCTGTTTTTT.

This clonotype was counted between two and nine times. Here the CDR3 reads CASSPGGVNTEAFF. DNA of the CDR3: TGTGCCAGCAGCCCCGGCGGGGTTAACACTGAAGCTTTCTTT. The V call is TRBV7-2, the J call TRBJ1-1; D not resolved. The germline CDR1 and CDR2 sequences are SGHTA and FQGNSA. This CDR3 has 14 residues. The germline V and J ends were trimmed by 5 bases and 2 bases, with 12 bases remaining between them. Full variable domain (remainder filled in from reference TRBV7-2 and TRBJ1-1): GAGVSQSPSNKVTEKGKDVELRCDPISGHTALYWYRQSLGQGLEFLIYFQGNSAPDKSGLPSDRFSAERTGGSVSTLTIQRTQQEDSAVYLCASSPGGVNTEAFFGQGTRLTVV.

The CDR3, as DNA: TGTGCCAGCAGCAAGCCGGGACAGAAATCCTACGAGCAGTACTTC. Translation gives CASSKPGQKSYEQYF. The J gene is TRBJ2-7, the V gene TRBV28; 7 nucleotides match TRBD1. CDR3 size: 15 residues. Unmatched junction bases numbered 9, after V lost 6 bases and J lost 1 base. Germline V gene sequence: CDR1 MDHEN, CDR2 SYDVKM.

The CDR3 region has the DNA TGTGCCAGCAGTTTCCCGTCCGTAATAAACGAGCAGTACTTC. It is translated as CASSFPSVINEQYF. The chain carries TRBV28 and TRBJ2-5; D call uncertain. The J call is uncertain, as TRBJ2-7 better fits the DNA end. The CDR3 extends over 14 amino acids. The V gene's germline CDR1 is MDHEN and CDR2 SYDVKM.

The CDR3 region is CATSRSRGISTDTQYF. The CDR3 DNA is TGTGCCACCAGCAGGTCCAGGGGAATAAGCACAGATACGCAGTATTTT. This chain connects TRBV15 to TRBJ2-3; possibly TRBD1 for D (6 bases). This CDR3 is built from 16 residues. Between the trimmed V and J ends, which lost 3 bases and 0 bases, there was a span of 13 bases. CDR1 LNHNV and CDR2 YYDKDF come from the germline V gene (reference sequence).

This clonotype occurred many times. This chain links TRBV6-5 with TRBJ2-1; the D gene is possibly TRBD1 (7 bases). Germline V gene data show CDR1 as MNHEY and CDR2 as SVGAGI. V shed 3 bases and J shed 4 bases, with 16 bases lying between them. The CDR3 has 16 amino acids. DNA of the CDR3: TGTGCCAGCAGTTATGGAGGGGACAGCCTATACAATGAGCAGTTCTTC. Translated, it gives CASSYGGDSLYNEQFF.

This clonotype was seen a handful of times. The V and J genes are TRBV20-1 and TRBJ1-2; D is undetermined. Germline assignment: CDR1 DFQATT and CDR2 SNEGSKA (reference sequence). The CDR3 has 16 residues. Between the trimmed V and J ends, which lost 2 bases and 0 bases, there was a span of 16 bases. CDR3 bases: TGCAGTGCTAGACCCCCGACCGGTCTGACTAACTATGGCTACACCTTC. This encodes CSARPPTGLTNYGYTF.

The sample holds many counts of this clonotype. The CDR3 bases are TGTGCCAGCAGTTACATCGGTAGAGCCGAGCAGTACTTC. This sequence encodes CASSYIGRAEQYF. The chain combines TRBV6-2 or TRBV6-3 with TRBJ2-7; the D is unclear. CDR1 MNHEY and CDR2 SVGEGT come from the germline V gene. The CDR3 is 13 amino acids. Trimming took off 2 bases at V and 6 bases at J, with 11 bases between the two ends.

The chain carries TRBV11-2 and TRBJ2-3; the D gene is possibly TRBD2 (6 bases). The V end lost 6 bases, the J end lost 2 bases, and 15 bases lay between the germline ends. This CDR3 has 15 residues. CDR1 and CDR2 (germline): SGHAT, FQNNGV. DNA of the CDR3: TGTGCCAGCAGTGCCGGGACTGTATCCACAGATACGCAGTATTTT. This sequence encodes CASSAGTVSTDTQYF.

For this clonotype: With a much larger clone just one base away, this may be a read error. The chain carries TRBV25-1 and TRBJ2-1; D is undetermined. Gene TRBJ2-7 matches the end of the DNA better, so the J call may be wrong. CDR3 length equals 15 residues. The V gene's germline CDR1 is MGHDK and CDR2 SYGVNS. CDR3 in DNA: TGTGCCAGCAGTGAATATATCCCCTCCTACAATGAGCAGTACTTC. Its protein is CASSEYIPSYNEQYF.

This clonotype was recorded many times. The V call is TRBV3-1, the J call TRBJ2-7; D call uncertain. This CDR3 contains 13 residues. With 3 bases removed from V and 4 bases from J, the gap between germline ends came to 10 bases. The germline V gene encodes CDR1 LGHDT and CDR2 YNNKEL (reference sequence). CDR3 sequence: CASSHETGYEQYF. The CDR3 DNA reads TGTGCCAGCAGCCACGAAACCGGTTACGAGCAGTACTTC.

Here the CDR3 DNA reads TGTGCCAGCTCATCGGGGTACGGGGCAGAGACCCAGTACTTC. Translated, it gives CASSSGYGAETQYF. The rearrangement uses TRBV18 and TRBJ2-5; D tentatively fits TRBD1 or TRBD2 (5 bases each). The CDR3 totals 14 residues. Looked up from germline, CDR1 is KGHSH and CDR2 is LQKENI. Trimming removed 5 bases at V and 4 bases at J, with 14 bases between.

To note about this clonotype: A read error may be the cause here, since a much bigger clone is one base away. The V call is TRBV11-1, the J call TRBJ2-5, with TRBD2 as a possible D gene (6 bases). V shed 5 bases and J shed 11 bases, with 30 bases lying between them. CDR3 length: 17 amino acids. Germline CDR1 SGHAT, CDR2 FQDESV (reference sequence). CDR3 in DNA: TGTGCCAGCAGCGAACGGGACGGACTACTCCCCGGCAATGAGCAGTACTTC. Its protein is CASSERDGLLPGNEQYF.

The rearrangement joins TRBV21-1 to TRBJ2-1; the D call TRBD2 from the table was never checked on the DNA. TRBV21-1 is designated a pseudogene. The length of the CDR3 is 11 residues. CDR3 region: CASSDRAHRFF. CDR3 in DNA: TGTGCCAGCAGCGACCGGGCCCACCGGTTCTTC.

This clonotype was recorded a few times. The rearrangement uses TRBV6-1 and TRBJ1-1, with D possibly being TRBD1 (5 bases). This CDR3 has 14 residues. V was clipped by 4 bases and J by 2 bases, with 11 bases between them. CDR1 and CDR2 from the germline V gene are MNHNS and SASEGT. The chain's CDR3 is CASSVRQTNTEAFF. In DNA form, the CDR3 reads TGTGCCAGCAGTGTCCGACAGACAAACACTGAAGCTTTCTTT.

The genes are TRBV12-3 or TRBV12-4 and TRBJ2-4, with D unclear. The V and J ends lost 6 bases and 6 bases respectively, with 12 bases between them. The CDR3 totals 13 residues. The CDR3 nucleotides are TGTGCCAGCAGCTTCGGAGAGCCAAACATTCAGTACTTC. This sequence encodes CASSFGEPNIQYF.

Notes on this clonotype: A much larger clone is a single base away; this may be a read error. The V gene is TRBV12-3 or TRBV12-4, the J gene TRBJ1-5; 7 bases are a match to TRBD1. This CDR3 spans 14 amino acids. The DNA for the CDR3 is TGTACCAGCAGCAGAACACAGGGGTTTCAGCCCCAGCATTTT. It yields the protein CTSSRTQGFQPQHF.

This rearrangement joins TRBV11-3 to TRBJ1-1; TRBD1 matches 9 bases. Germline V gene sequence: CDR1 SGHNT, CDR2 YENEEA. Trimming at V came to 3 bases and at J to 4 bases, leaving 3 bases not matched to a gene. The CDR3 totals 14 residues. CDR3 in DNA: TGTGCCAGCAGCTTGACAGGGGGGGTCACTGAAGCTTTCTTT. It encodes CASSLTGGVTEAFF.

V gene TRBV20-1 combines with J gene TRBJ1-1; 7 bases are shared with TRBD1. V was pared by 4 bases and J by 5 bases, with 1 base of the junction left unmatched. The CDR3 contains 11 residues. Germline loops: CDR1 DFQATT, CDR2 SNEGSKA (reference sequence). CDR3 protein: CSANRGTEAFF. The CDR3 coding sequence is TGCAGTGCTAACAGGGGTACTGAAGCTTTCTTT.

The V gene is TRBV12-3 or TRBV12-4, the J gene TRBJ2-4; TRBD1 matches 9 bases. The end of the DNA is better explained by TRBJ2-7, so the J call may be wrong. There are 16 residues in the CDR3. CDR3 sequence (DNA): TGTGCCAGCAGTTCCCAGGGACAGGGCTTCGGATACGAGCAGTACTTC. The encoded protein is CASSSQGQGFGYEQYF.

The V and J genes are TRBV18 and TRBJ1-5; 9 nucleotides line up with TRBD1. Unmatched junction bases numbered 6, after V lost 6 bases and J lost 0 bases. CDR3 length: 16 residues. Germline assignment: CDR1 KGHSH and CDR2 LQKENI. The CDR3 is CASSTGGPYSNQPQHF. The CDR3 nucleotides are TGTGCCAGCTCCACAGGGGGCCCATATAGCAATCAGCCCCAGCATTTT.

Concerning this clonotype itself: One end of the junction varies from germline; a read error may be responsible. The genes are TRBV5-1 and TRBJ2-6; either TRBD1 or TRBD2 may supply D (6 bases each). Germline V gene data show CDR1 as SGHRS and CDR2 as YFSETQ. The CDR3 length is 20 residues. CDR3 amino acids: CASSLAFPGRGLSGADVLTF. The CDR3 nucleotides read TGCGCCAGCAGCTTGGCTTTTCCGGGACGGGGGCTCTCTGGGGCCGACGTCCTGACTTTC. The full variable domain, completed using reference TRBV5-1 and TRBJ2-6, is KAGVTQTPRYLIKTRGQQVTLSCSPISGHRSVSWYQQTPGQGLQFLFEYFSETQRNKGNFPGRFSGRQFSNSRSEMNVSTLELGDSALYLCASSLAFPGRGLSGADVLTFGAGSRLTVL.

This clonotype was observed a few times. One base away lies a much larger clone, so this may be a sequencing read error. CDR3 coding DNA: TGCGCCAGCGGCCAAATGACAGAAGCTAACTATGGCTACACCTTC. It specifies CASGQMTEANYGYTF. The chain is built from TRBV4-1 and TRBJ1-2; maybe TRBD1 (5 bases). The V gene's germline CDR1 is MGHRA and CDR2 YSYEKL. CDR3 length: 15 residues.

V and J are TRBV5-1 and TRBJ1-1; 11 nucleotides align to TRBD1. Unmatched junction bases numbered 8, after V lost 4 bases and J lost 6 bases. In germline, CDR1 is SGHRS, CDR2 YFSETQ. This CDR3 region has 15 residues. The DNA for the CDR3 is TGCGCCAGCAGCCCGGACAGGGGGCCGGAGGCTGAAGCTTTCTTT. It codes for CASSPDRGPEAEAFF.

The chain employs TRBV9 and TRBJ2-5; D possibly uses TRBD1 or TRBD2 (6 bases each). V lost 3 bases to trimming and J lost 4 bases, with 13 bases between them. This CDR3 region has 14 residues. Germline CDR1 SGDLS, CDR2 YYNGEE. CDR3 coding DNA: TGTGCCAGCAGCGCCCCCGGGGGCATAGAGACCCAGTACTTC. It is translated as CASSAPGGIETQYF.